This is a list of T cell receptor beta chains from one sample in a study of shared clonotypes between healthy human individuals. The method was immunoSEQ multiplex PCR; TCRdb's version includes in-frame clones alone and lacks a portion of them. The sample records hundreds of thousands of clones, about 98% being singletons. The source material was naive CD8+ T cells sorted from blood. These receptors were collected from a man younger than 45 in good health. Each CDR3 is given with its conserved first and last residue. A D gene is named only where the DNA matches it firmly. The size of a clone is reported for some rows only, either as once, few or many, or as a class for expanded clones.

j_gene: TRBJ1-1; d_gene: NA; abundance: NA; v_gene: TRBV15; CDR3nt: TGTGCCACCAGCACCCCCGTGGGTGAGTACACTGAAGCTTTCTTT; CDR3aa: CATSTPVGEYTEAFF
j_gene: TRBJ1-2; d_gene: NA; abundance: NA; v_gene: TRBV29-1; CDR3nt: TGCAGCGTTGAGCAGGAACGGGGCTACACCTTC; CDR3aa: CSVEQERGYTF
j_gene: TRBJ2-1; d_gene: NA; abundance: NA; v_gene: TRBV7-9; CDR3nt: TGTGCCAGCAGCCGTCTTGCGGGAAGGGACAATGAGCAGTTCTTC; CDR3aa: CASSRLAGRDNEQFF
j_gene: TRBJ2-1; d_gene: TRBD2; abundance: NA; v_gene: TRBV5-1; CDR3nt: TGCGCCAGCAGCACCCCACTAGCGGGAGGGCCTGAGGAGCAGTTCTTC; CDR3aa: CASSTPLAGGPEEQFF
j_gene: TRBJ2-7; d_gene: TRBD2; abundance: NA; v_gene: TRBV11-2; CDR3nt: TGTGCCAGCAGCCCACAGCGGGACGCCTACGAGCAGTACTTC; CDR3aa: CASSPQRDAYEQYF
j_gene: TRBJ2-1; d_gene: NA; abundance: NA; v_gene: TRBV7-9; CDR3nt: TGTGCCAGCAGCTCCCTTTCGGGAGCGGTCTACTCCTACAATGAGCAGTTCTTC; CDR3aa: CASSSLSGAVYSYNEQFF
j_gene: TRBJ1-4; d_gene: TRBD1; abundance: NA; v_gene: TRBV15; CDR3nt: TGTGCCACCAGTCGACAGGGTGCAACTAATGAAAAACTGTTTTTT; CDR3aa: CATSRQGATNEKLFF
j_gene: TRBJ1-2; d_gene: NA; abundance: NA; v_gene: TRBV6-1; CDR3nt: TGTGCCAGCGGAGGGGACTACACCTTC; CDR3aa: CASGGDYTF
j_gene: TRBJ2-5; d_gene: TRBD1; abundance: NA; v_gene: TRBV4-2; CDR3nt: TGTGCCAGCAGCCCGGACAGGGCGGAGACCCAGTACTTC; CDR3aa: CASSPDRAETQYF
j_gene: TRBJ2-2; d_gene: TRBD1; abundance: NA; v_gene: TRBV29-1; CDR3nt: TGCAGCGTTGATGGGACAGGGACCGGGGAGCTGTTTTTT; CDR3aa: CSVDGTGTGELFF
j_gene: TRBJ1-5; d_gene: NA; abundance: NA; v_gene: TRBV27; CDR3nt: TGTGCCAGCAGTTTATGGTCGGGGGATCAGCCCCAGCATTTT; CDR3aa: CASSLWSGDQPQHF
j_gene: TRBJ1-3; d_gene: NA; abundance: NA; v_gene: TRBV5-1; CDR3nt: TGCGCCAGCAGCCAAGGGTTCAGGGACTCTGGAAACACCATATATTTT; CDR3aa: CASSQGFRDSGNTIYF
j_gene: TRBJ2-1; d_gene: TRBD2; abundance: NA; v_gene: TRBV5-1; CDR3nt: TGCGCCAGCAGGGCTAGCGGGGACTACAATGAGCAGTTCTTC; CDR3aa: CASRASGDYNEQFF
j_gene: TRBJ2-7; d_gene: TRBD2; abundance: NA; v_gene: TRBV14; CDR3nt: TGTGCCAGCAGCCAAGGCCTAGCGGGAGCCAACGAGCAGTACTTC; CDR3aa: CASSQGLAGANEQYF
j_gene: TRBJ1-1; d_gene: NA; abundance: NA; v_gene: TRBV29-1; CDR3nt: TGCAGCGTTGGGCGACTGGGGGCTGAAGCTTTCTTT; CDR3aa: CSVGRLGAEAFF
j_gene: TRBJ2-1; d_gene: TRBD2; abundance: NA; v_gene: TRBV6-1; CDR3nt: TGTGCCAGCCGAGGGAGGGCCCGGGATGAGCAGTTCTTC; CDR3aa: CASRGRARDEQFF
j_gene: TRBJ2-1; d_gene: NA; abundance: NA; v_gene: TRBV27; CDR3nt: TGTGCCAGCAGTGTATACAATGAGCAGTTCTTC; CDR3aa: CASSVYNEQFF
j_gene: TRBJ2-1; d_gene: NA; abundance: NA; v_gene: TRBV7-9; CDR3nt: TGTGCCAGCGGGCAGTCAGAAAGCTCCTACAATGAGCAGTTCTTC; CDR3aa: CASGQSESSYNEQFF
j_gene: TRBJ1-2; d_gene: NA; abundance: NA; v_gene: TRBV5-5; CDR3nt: TGTGCCAGCAGCCCCTCCACCGAATTCTATGGCTACACCTTC; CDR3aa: CASSPSTEFYGYTF
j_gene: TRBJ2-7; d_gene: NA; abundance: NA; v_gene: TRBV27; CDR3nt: TGTGCCAGCAGTTTATTCAGGGAGAAGTACCACGAGCAGTACTTC; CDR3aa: CASSLFREKYHEQYF
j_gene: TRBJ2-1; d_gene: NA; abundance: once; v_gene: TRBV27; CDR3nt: TGTGCCAGCACGGGGGGCCCTTCCTACAATGAGCAGTTCTTC; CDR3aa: CASTGGPSYNEQFF
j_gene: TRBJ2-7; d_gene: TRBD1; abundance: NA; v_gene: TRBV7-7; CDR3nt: TGTGCTAGCAGCCCCGGGACAGGGGACTACGAGCAGTACTTC; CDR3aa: CASSPGTGDYEQYF
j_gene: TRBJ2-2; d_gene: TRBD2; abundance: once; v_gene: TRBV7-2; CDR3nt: TGTGCCAGCAGCTTAAGCGGGAGAACCGTGGAGCTGTTTTTT; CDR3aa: CASSLSGRTVELFF
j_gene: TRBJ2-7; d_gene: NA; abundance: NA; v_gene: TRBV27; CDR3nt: TGTGCCAGCAGTTTAGGCGTACTCTACGAGCAGTACTTC; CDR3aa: CASSLGVLYEQYF
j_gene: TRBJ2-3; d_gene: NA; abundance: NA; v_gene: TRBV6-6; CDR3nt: TGTGCCAGCAGGAACGGCGGGGATACGCAGTATTTT; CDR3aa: CASRNGGDTQYF
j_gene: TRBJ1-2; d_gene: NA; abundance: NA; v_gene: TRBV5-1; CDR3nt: TGCGCCAGCAGCTTGACTTGTGGCTACACCTTC; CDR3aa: CASSLTCGYTF
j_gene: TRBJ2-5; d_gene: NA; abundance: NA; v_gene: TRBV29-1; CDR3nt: TGCAGCGTTCGACGCCTTGGGGAGACCCAGTACTTC; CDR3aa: CSVRRLGETQYF
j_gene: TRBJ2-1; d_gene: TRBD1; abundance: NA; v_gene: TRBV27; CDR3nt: TGTGCCAGCAGTATTACAGGGGTGGCGTACAATGAGCAGTTCTTC; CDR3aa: CASSITGVAYNEQFF
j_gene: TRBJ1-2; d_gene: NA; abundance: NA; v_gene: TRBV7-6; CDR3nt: TGTGCCAGCAGCTTACCTTCGGGGGAGTACAACTATGGCTACACCTTC; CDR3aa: CASSLPSGEYNYGYTF
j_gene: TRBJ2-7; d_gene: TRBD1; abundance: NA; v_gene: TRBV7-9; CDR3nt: TGTGCCGGCGAGGGGGCGCCAGGTTCCTACGAGCAGTACTTC; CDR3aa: CAGEGAPGSYEQYF